Below, one T cell receptor (beta chain) is given with its context. Its antigen specificity is not known. No base quality values were provided; no much bigger clone lies one nucleotide off. Library construction relied on RT-PCR. The sample was run on an Illumina HiSeq 2500. The raw public data were reprocessed by TCRdb itself: fastp quality trimming at Q25, MiXCR clonotype calling, in-frame beta chains only. Under each unique CDR3 protein, matching rows form one entry showing the most common genes and DNA. Counted in this sample were 750,000 to 850,000 distinct CDR3 sequences; roughly 20% of them appeared once. In total, the top ten clones hold under 13% of the sample. These data are taken from a study of response to subunit inactivated influenza vaccine (dated by TCRdb to 2017 to 2018). Some background on the complete study: Deep quantitative T cell receptor repertoire profiling was used in the study to track responses to a trivalent subunit inactivated influenza vaccine.

Based on the germline V gene (reference sequence), the CDR1 and CDR2 sequences are MNHEY and SMNVEV. Counted from cysteine to phenylalanine, this CDR3 has 17 amino acids. The DNA shown is the 51-base CDR3, in frame from base 1. V lost 2 bases and J lost 7 bases, and the count of bases not matched to a germline gene is 8. Points the paper makes about the study in general: The authors proposed that each seasonal influenza vaccination may bring in only a limited number of new T cells.

The input for sequencing was PBMCs from blood, taken around 5 days after vaccination. The sequence derives from a man aged 50-60 years who received an inactivated influenza vaccine. Donor details come from another sample of the same person, matched by shared clones. The chain is assembled from TRBV27 and TRBJ2-2, with TRBD2 identical over 12 junction bases. Here the CDR3 is given as CASSLPTLAGGGGELFF. The DNA reads as follows: TGTGCCAGCAGTTTACCCACCCTAGCGGGAGGGGGCGGGGAGCTGTTTTTT.